These 23 T cell receptor beta chains were all obtained from the same sample, sequenced in a study of T cell responses to AZD1222 COVID-19 vaccine. Data came from immunoSEQ multiplex PCR; TCRdb stores just in-frame clones and leaves some out. In the table there are 90,000 to 120,000 clones, around 92% of which are singletons. The source material was peripheral blood, sampled on day 0 of AZD1222 vaccination. These receptors were collected from an adult in good health.

V and J are TRBV7-9 and TRBJ1-5, with a weak D call TRBD1 (6 bases). Trimming pared 8 bases from V and 1 base from J, leaving 6 bases between. The germline V gene encodes CDR1 SEHNR and CDR2 FQNEAQ (reference sequence). The CDR3 runs to 12 residues. In DNA form, the CDR3 reads TGTGCCAGCGGACAGAGCAATCAGCCCCAGCATTTT. Amino acids: CASGQSNQPQHF.

The chain uses TRBV25-1 and TRBJ1-2; TRBD1 agrees at 9 bases. Trimming cost V 4 bases and J 8 bases; bases outside gene matches: 8. Per the germline V gene, CDR1 is MGHDK and CDR2 is SYGVNS. The CDR3 is made up of 14 amino acids. The CDR3 protein is CASSARDRVGGYTF. Written as DNA, the CDR3 is TGTGCCAGCAGTGCCCGGGACAGGGTCGGGGGCTACACCTTC.

V is TRBV7-9 and J is TRBJ2-7, with D perhaps TRBD2 (6 bases). Germline V gene sequence: CDR1 SEHNR, CDR2 FQNEAQ (reference sequence). Trimming took 3 bases from V and 4 from J, leaving 13 bases between them. This CDR3 has 14 amino acids. The CDR3 here is CASSFGAAGYEQYF. CDR3 in DNA: TGTGCCAGCAGCTTTGGGGCGGCGGGGTACGAGCAGTACTTC.

The rearrangement links TRBV11-3 to TRBJ1-4; D may be TRBD1 (5 bases). V dropped 4 bases and J dropped 4 bases, with 13 bases sitting between them. CDR3 length: 15 amino acids. Germline loops: CDR1 SGHNT, CDR2 YENEEA. CDR3 nucleotides: TGTGCCAGCAGCTCGCCGACAGCGATTAATGAAAAACTGTTTTTT. Protein: CASSSPTAINEKLFF.

This rearrangement joins TRBV19 to TRBJ1-1, with D possibly matching TRBD1 (5 bases). From germline, CDR1 is LNHDA and CDR2 SQIVND (reference sequence). The CDR3 runs 13 residues. With 6 bases removed from V and 10 bases from J, the gap between germline ends came to 18 bases. This chain's CDR3 is CASRDGTEIRAFF. The CDR3 DNA reads TGTGCCAGTAGAGATGGGACGGAGATAAGAGCTTTCTTT.

The chain carries TRBV27 and TRBJ2-5; 7 nucleotides line up with TRBD1. Trimming took 6 bases from V and 4 from J; bases not matched to a gene: 11. CDR3 size: 15 residues. The germline V gene has CDR1 MNHEY and CDR2 SMNVEV (reference sequence). This chain's CDR3 is CASSLEGGDSETQYF. For the CDR3, the DNA is TGTGCCAGCAGCCTAGAAGGGGGCGACTCAGAGACCCAGTACTTC.

V gene TRBV5-4 combines with J gene TRBJ2-2; D gene uncertain. The CDR3 consists of 13 residues. Per germline, CDR1 SGHNT and CDR2 YYREEE (reference sequence). V was shortened by 0 bases and J by 4 bases, with 4 bases between the two germline ends. The CDR3 DNA follows: TGTGCCAGCAGCTTGGCTATCACCGGGGAGCTGTTTTTT. Its protein is CASSLAITGELFF.

J is TRBJ1-1 and V is TRBV28; D is unclear. Germline V lookup: CDR1 MDHEN, CDR2 SYDVKM. The V end was cut by 4 bases, the J end by 1 base, with 10 bases between. This CDR3 region has 14 residues. CDR3 amino acids: CASSSPGQNTEAFF. The CDR3 coding sequence is TGTGCCAGCAGTTCCCCCGGGCAGAACACTGAAGCTTTCTTT.

This CDR3 is CATSDRDLGYEQYF. CDR3 sequence (DNA): TGTGCCACCAGTGATAGGGACCTAGGCTACGAGCAGTACTTC. V is TRBV24-1 and J is TRBJ2-7; D may match TRBD1 or TRBD2 (5 bases each). Looked up from germline, CDR1 is KGHDR and CDR2 is SFDVKD. Trimming pared 3 bases from V and 3 bases from J, leaving 11 bases between. The CDR3 has 14 amino acids.

This clone appeared a single time. V is TRBV6-5 and J is TRBJ1-1, with D unclear. Germline CDR1 reads MNHEY; CDR2 reads SVGAGI. The CDR3 spans 16 residues. Trimming left V 0 bases short and J 1 base short, with 12 bases between. The CDR3 bases are TGTGCCAGCAGTTACTCTGATTTTCGGGGGAACACTGAAGCTTTCTTT. Translated, it gives CASSYSDFRGNTEAFF.

The rearrangement uses TRBV7-2 and TRBJ1-1; D is undetermined. This CDR3 contains 15 residues. V lost 3 bases and J lost 1, with 12 bases in between. Germline V lookup: CDR1 SGHTA, CDR2 FQGNSA. The CDR3 loop reads CASSFGQAQNTEAFF. CDR3 nucleotide sequence: TGTGCCAGCAGCTTTGGGCAGGCTCAGAACACTGAAGCTTTCTTT.

The chain uses TRBV10-3 and TRBJ1-2; a possible D gene is TRBD1 (6 bases). This CDR3 has 15 residues. Germline values: CDR1 ENHRY, CDR2 SYGVKD. V was pared by 0 bases and J by 4 bases, with 12 bases between. CDR3 loop: CAISESNRVAYGYTF. CDR3 nucleotides: TGTGCCATCAGTGAGTCGAACAGGGTCGCCTATGGCTACACCTTC.

The J gene is TRBJ2-3, the V gene TRBV28; D perhaps matches TRBD1 (6 bases). This CDR3 region has 15 residues. Deletions cut 4 bases from V and 5 bases from J, with 16 bases between. Germline V gene data show CDR1 as MDHEN and CDR2 as SYDVKM. DNA for the CDR3: TGTGCCAGCAGTTCCGGAACAGGGACAAGAGATACGCAGTATTTT. Translation: CASSSGTGTRDTQYF.

This chain joins TRBV11-3 and TRBJ1-4, with 9 bases identical to TRBD1. CDR3 length equals 14 residues. V trimming: 5 bases; J trimming: 7 bases; junction bases outside the gene matches: 5. CDR1 SGHNT and CDR2 YENEEA come from the germline V gene. CDR3 nucleotide sequence: TGTGCCAGCAGCCGGGACAGGGCAGCTGAAAAACTGTTTTTT. It codes for CASSRDRAAEKLFF.

This chain uses TRBV6-2 or TRBV6-3 with TRBJ2-5, with 7 nucleotides matching TRBD2. This CDR3 has 15 residues. Germline CDR1 and CDR2: MNHEY and SVGEGT. Unmatched junction bases numbered 4, after V lost 0 bases and J lost 3 bases. The chain's CDR3 is CASSYSRGREETQYF. CDR3 sequence (DNA): TGTGCCAGCAGTTACTCTCGGGGGAGGGAAGAGACCCAGTACTTC.

This chain uses TRBV2 with TRBJ1-4; TRBD1 matches at 8 bases. With V trimmed by 8 bases and J by 4 bases, 9 bases remained unmatched. Germline CDR1 is SNHLY and CDR2 is FYNNEI. The CDR3 runs 15 residues. Written as DNA, the CDR3 is TGTGCCAGCTACGGAAGGGGACAGGTTAATGAAAAACTGTTTTTT. Translation gives CASYGRGQVNEKLFF.

The chain recombines TRBV27 with TRBJ2-7; TRBD1 agrees at 7 bases. The germline V gene has CDR1 MNHEY and CDR2 SMNVEV (reference sequence). CDR3 length equals 15 residues. V shed 6 bases, J shed 5 bases, and the junction held 13 bases outside the gene matches. The CDR3 sequence is CASSHPDRAWDEQYF. As DNA, the CDR3 is TGTGCCAGCAGCCACCCCGACAGGGCATGGGACGAGCAGTACTTC.

The chain carries TRBV18 and TRBJ2-3; D is possibly TRBD2 (5 bases). The CDR3 spans 15 residues. CDR1 is KGHSH and CDR2 is LQKENI in the germline V gene. Trimming stripped 2 bases from V and 3 bases from J, with 12 bases between. In nucleotides, the CDR3 is TGTGCCAGCTCACCAAGTAGGGAGCGGACAGATACGCAGTATTTT. Its protein is CASSPSRERTDTQYF.

This sequence joins TRBV23-1 and TRBJ1-4, with TRBD1 as a possible D gene (6 bases). TRBV23-1 qualifies as an ORF whose function is uncertain. The length of the CDR3 is 18 residues. The V and J ends lost 0 bases and 4 bases respectively, with 18 bases between them. The CDR3 spells CASSQSWGGPRFNEKLFF. CDR3 nucleotide sequence: TGCGCCAGCAGTCAATCATGGGGGGGCCCCCGCTTTAATGAAAAACTGTTTTTT.

The chain is built from TRBV28 and TRBJ1-2, with D perhaps matching TRBD1 (6 bases). Deletions cut 8 bases from V and 6 bases from J, with 13 bases between. Germline values: CDR1 MDHEN, CDR2 SYDVKM. The CDR3 contains 12 residues. Written as DNA, the CDR3 is TGTGCCAGCGGAGAGCAGGGGCATGGCTACACCTTC. Amino acid sequence: CASGEQGHGYTF.

The chain recombines TRBV27 with TRBJ1-6; 9 bases fit TRBD1. In germline, CDR1 is MNHEY, CDR2 SMNVEV (reference sequence). With 7 bases clipped from V and 10 bases from J, the junction kept 5 bases outside the gene matches. CDR3 length: 13 residues. The DNA of the CDR3 is TGTGCCAGCACATGGGACAGGGAATCACCCCTCCACTTT. It codes for CASTWDRESPLHF.

V gene TRBV19 combines with J gene TRBJ1-4; perhaps TRBD1 as D (6 bases). Trimming took off 3 bases at V and 0 bases at J, with 11 bases between the two ends. This CDR3 contains 16 residues. Per germline, CDR1 LNHDA and CDR2 SQIVND (reference sequence). The CDR3 spells CASSILGAATNEKLFF. As DNA, the CDR3 is TGTGCCAGTAGTATTTTGGGGGCTGCAACTAATGAAAAACTGTTTTTT.

The chain recombines TRBV30 with TRBJ2-7, with a possible D match to TRBD1 (5 bases). Germline CDR1 and CDR2: GTSNPN and SVGIG (reference sequence). CDR3 size: 14 residues. CDR3 sequence (DNA): TGTGCACAAAGGGCCCAGGGAAGGAGCTACGAGCAGTACTTC. The encoded protein is CAQRAQGRSYEQYF. The full variable domain, in which reference TRBV30 and TRBJ2-7 provide the parts outside the CDR3, is SQTIHQWPATLVQPVGSPLSLECTVEGTSNPNLYWYRQAAGRGLQLLFYSVGIGQISSEVPQNLSASRPQDRQFILSSKKLLLSDSGFYLCAQRAQGRSYEQYFGPGTRLTVT.